The 5 T cell receptor beta chains reported below all come from one sample, sequenced in a study of human T cells and chemical hapten exposure. Regarding time point: patch test 2, 6 weeks after DPC sensitization. Documented treatment: therapeutic diphenylcyclopropenone sensitization with weekly scalp DPC. TCRdb itself ran the RACE reads through MiXCR, one entry per CDR3 protein. The table records some 80,000 distinct CDR3 sequences, 11% of them present only once. This material consisted of whole blood, taken in connection with sensitization to the hapten diphenylcyclopropenone (DPC). Source of these receptors: a man aged 18 to 29 with alopecia areata. Some clones in this sample may be carry-over from other donors' samples.

This clonotype was counted between two and nine times. The rearrangement links TRBV4-3 to TRBJ1-4, with D possibly matching TRBD1 (6 bases). Germline assignment: CDR1 LGHNA and CDR2 YSLEER. This CDR3 comprises 19 residues. V gave up 0 bases and J gave up 3 bases, with 20 bases separating them. The CDR3 sequence is CASSQDWGRSGSANEKLFF. The CDR3 DNA sequence: TGCGCCAGCAGCCAAGATTGGGGGCGTAGTGGTTCGGCTAATGAAAAACTGTTTTTT.

This clonotype was seen at least ten times. The chain couples TRBV7-9 to TRBJ1-6; D remains ambiguous. Germline assignment: CDR1 SEHNR and CDR2 FQNEAQ (reference sequence). The CDR3 runs to 14 residues. The V gene lost 4 bases and the J gene lost 5 bases, with 9 bases spanning the gap. The CDR3 loop is CASSSRTDNSPLHF. DNA of the CDR3: TGTGCCAGCAGCTCCCGGACGGATAATTCACCCCTCCACTTT.

This clonotype was seen repeatedly, ten times or more. The chain employs TRBV5-4 and TRBJ1-1; 9 nucleotides match TRBD1. Germline assignment: CDR1 SGHNT and CDR2 YYREEE (reference sequence). This CDR3 comprises 16 residues. After removal of 4 bases from V and 5 bases from J, the junction contained 12 bases not matched to a gene. This chain's CDR3 is CASSGNRGPAWTEAFF. As DNA, the CDR3 is TGTGCCAGCAGCGGGAACAGGGGGCCGGCTTGGACTGAAGCTTTCTTT.

V and J are TRBV20-1 and TRBJ2-5; D is unclear. The V gene's germline CDR1 is DFQATT and CDR2 SNEGSKA (reference sequence). The CDR3 is 13 residues long. V was shortened by 6 bases and J by 2 bases, with 13 bases between the two germline ends. As DNA, the CDR3 is TGCAGTGCCCCGCCGACGGCGCAAGAGACCCAGTACTTC. As protein: CSAPPTAQETQYF.

This clonotype was observed a few times. The chain links TRBV20-1 to TRBJ1-1; 7 nucleotides align to TRBD1. V gave up 0 bases and J gave up 4 bases; unmatched junction bases: 5. The CDR3 runs to 14 residues. Germline CDR1 DFQATT, CDR2 SNEGSKA (reference sequence). Here the CDR3 DNA reads TGCAGTGCTAGAGATCTTCCAGGGGGCACTGAAGCTTTCTTT. Protein sequence: CSARDLPGGTEAFF.